The clone carrying this TCR beta chain was counted once. Its cognate antigen is unknown. The sample originates from a study of OX40 agonist ivuxolimab in advanced cancers. Whole-study results and caveats: Determination of antigen specificity was not performed for the expanded peripheral T cells. Doses of 0.1 to 3.0 mg/kg were accompanied by clonal expansion of CD4+ and CD8+ blood T cells by week 6.

Sequenced by immunoSEQ multiplex PCR; TCRdb stores in-frame clones only, minus some. This sample has 48,000 or so clones, with around 84% found just once. This CDR3 comprises 15 residues. The ends were cut back, 4 bases at V and 2 bases at J, with 15 bases in the middle. Per germline, CDR1 MNHEY and CDR2 SVGAGI. This chain links TRBV6-5 with TRBJ2-7; weak D call: TRBD1 (6 bases). The source was CD4+ or CD8+ T cells sorted from blood, collected in a trial of the OX40 agonist ivuxolimab. This clonotype originated in an adult with an advanced solid tumor such as melanoma, head and neck, liver or kidney cancer. The CDR3 loop reads CASSSAWGQTYEQYF. In DNA, the CDR3 is TGTGCCAGCAGTTCGGCCTGGGGGCAAACCTACGAGCAGTACTTC.